These 25 T cell receptor beta chains were sequenced from one sample in a study of T-cell memory formation after mild COVID-19. TCRdb ran MiXCR on the 5' RACE reads and lists one entry per CDR3 protein. Altogether roughly 620,000 distinct CDR3 sequences are present, approximately 19% being singletons, with the ten largest covering about 11%. The sequenced material came from PBMCs or a T cell subset sorted from them (not recorded which). Receptor source: an adult woman who had mild COVID-19 (a few samples of this study predate the infection). Cell type and time point are not known.

The chain carries TRBV7-8 and TRBJ2-3; 10 nucleotides line up with TRBD2. This CDR3 is 16 amino acids long. The V gene's germline CDR1 is SGHVS and CDR2 FQNEAQ. V dropped 4 bases and J dropped 2; count of bases not matched to a gene: 6. CDR3: CASSSGLAEDTDTQYF. The CDR3 DNA follows: TGTGCCAGCAGCTCTGGACTAGCGGAGGACACAGATACGCAGTATTTT.

A few counts support this clonotype. The genes are TRBV4-3 and TRBJ2-2; a possible D gene is TRBD2 (6 bases). The CDR3 length is 15 residues. V was cut by 8 bases and J by 5 bases, with 18 bases left in between. Per germline, CDR1 LGHNA and CDR2 YSLEER. The CDR3 coding sequence is TGCGCCAGCGGGCGGTGGCGGGAAGGGACCGGGGAGCTGTTTTTT. This encodes CASGRWREGTGELFF.

The rearrangement joins TRBV7-9 to TRBJ1-6; possible D gene TRBD1, 5 bases. The CDR3 spans 15 residues. The germline CDR1 and CDR2 sequences are SEHNR and FQNEAQ (reference sequence). Trimming took off 4 bases at V and 6 bases at J, with 13 bases between the two ends. The CDR3 nucleotides are TGTGCCAGCAGCTCAATTACGACAGTTAATTCACCCCTCCACTTT. This translates into CASSSITTVNSPLHF.

This clonotype has a handful of counts. The chain employs TRBV12-3 or TRBV12-4 and TRBJ2-5, with 7 positions matching TRBD2. The CDR3 has 14 amino acids. J lost 1 base, V lost 5 bases, and 4 bases had no gene match. The CDR3 is CASSKERGQETQYF. For the CDR3, the DNA is TGTGCCAGCAGTAAAGAGCGGGGCCAAGAGACCCAGTACTTC.

The rearrangement joins TRBV6-5 to TRBJ1-2; 7 bases map to TRBD1. The length of the CDR3 is 14 residues. CDR1 is MNHEY and CDR2 is SVGAGI in the germline V gene. V dropped 6 bases and J dropped 4; count of bases not matched to a gene: 8. CDR3 DNA: TGTGCCAGCAGCCCAAAGACAGGGATCTATGGCTACACCTTC. Translation: CASSPKTGIYGYTF.

This clonotype appeared many times. CDR3: CASSLGFRGSWDSGELFF. CDR3 bases: TGTGCCAGCAGCCTAGGATTCAGGGGCAGTTGGGATTCCGGGGAGCTGTTTTTT. V and J are TRBV6-5 and TRBJ2-2; D is perhaps TRBD1 (6 bases). Trimming pared 6 bases from V and 6 bases from J, leaving 26 bases between. Germline loops: CDR1 MNHEY, CDR2 SVGAGI. This CDR3 contains 18 residues.

A few counts support this clonotype. J is TRBJ2-3 and V is TRBV12-3 or TRBV12-4; D uncertain. V lost 7 bases, J lost 6 bases, and 11 bases lay in between. The CDR3 extends over 12 amino acids. The CDR3 reads CASTQLWDTQYF. The CDR3 bases are TGTGCCAGCACCCAATTATGGGATACGCAGTATTTT.

As to this clonotype: With a much larger clone just one base away, this may be a read error. The chain combines TRBV29-1 with TRBJ1-1; TRBD1 aligns across 7 bases. Looked up from germline, CDR1 is SQVTM and CDR2 is ANQGSEA. The CDR3 loop spans 13 amino acids. The DNA of the CDR3 is TGCAGCGTCGCGGGACAGCAGAACACTGAAGCTTTATTT. This codes for CSVAGQQNTEALF.

This clonotype was observed once. V usage is TRBV5-4 and J usage is TRBJ2-3; a possible D gene is TRBD2 (6 bases). Germline CDR1 reads SGHNT; CDR2 reads YYREEE (reference sequence). Deletions cut 2 bases from V and 4 bases from J, with 20 bases between. The CDR3 totals 17 residues. The CDR3 region has the DNA TGTGCCAGCAGCTTCCCGGGACTCCCAGCGGCCCCAGATACGCAGTATTTT. This translates into CASSFPGLPAAPDTQYF.

The chain uses TRBV11-2 and TRBJ2-5; TRBD2 is a possible D gene (6 bases). CDR3 size: 14 residues. Trimming shortened V by 3 bases and J by 3 bases, and 11 bases separated the two germline ends. CDR1 and CDR2 from the germline V gene are SGHAT and FQNNGV. CDR3 nucleotides: TGTGCCAGCAGCTTCGCGGGAAACAAAGAGACCCAGTACTTC. Its translation is CASSFAGNKETQYF.

V gene TRBV9 combines with J gene TRBJ2-7, with 10 bases identical to TRBD1. Germline CDR1 is SGDLS and CDR2 is YYNGEE. CDR3 length equals 17 residues. The ends lost 0 bases at V and 5 bases at J; junction bases unmatched: 11. The chain's CDR3 is CASSVGQGAHLGHEQYF. The CDR3 region has the DNA TGTGCCAGCAGCGTAGGACAGGGGGCCCACCTTGGCCACGAGCAGTACTTC.

This clonotype was seen a handful of times. CDR3 loop: CSAANGYTF. The CDR3, as DNA: TGCAGTGCTGCGAATGGCTACACCTTC. This rearrangement joins TRBV20-1 to TRBJ1-2; no firm D call. The CDR3 loop spans 9 amino acids. Looked up from germline, CDR1 is DFQATT and CDR2 is SNEGSKA (reference sequence). With 5 bases removed from V and 6 bases from J, the gap between germline ends came to 4 bases.

The rearrangement joins TRBV4-3 to TRBJ2-3; weak D call: TRBD2 (6 bases). This CDR3 region has 17 residues. The germline V and J ends were trimmed by 2 bases and 4 bases, with 19 bases remaining between them. CDR1 LGHNA and CDR2 YSLEER come from the germline V gene. CDR3 region: CASSQSPGGGRADTQYF. The CDR3 DNA is TGCGCCAGCAGCCAATCCCCCGGTGGGGGGAGAGCAGATACGCAGTATTTT.

This clonotype turned up a few times. The CDR3 DNA reads as TGTGCCACCAGTGATTTGCCCGAGGTGGCAGTTAATGGCTACACCTTC. It specifies CATSDLPEVAVNGYTF. The chain links TRBV24-1 to TRBJ1-2; no firm D call. From germline, CDR1 is KGHDR and CDR2 SFDVKD. This CDR3 has 16 residues. The V end was cut by 0 bases, the J end by 6 bases, with 16 bases between.

The V gene is TRBV20-1, the J gene TRBJ2-1, with unresolved D. The CDR3 runs to 17 residues. The V gene's germline CDR1 is DFQATT and CDR2 SNEGSKA (reference sequence). V lost 3 bases to trimming and J lost 0 bases, with 18 bases between them. The CDR3 coding sequence is TGCAGTGCTAGGGTGGCTCGAACTCCCTCCTCCTACAATGAGCAGTTCTTC. It codes for CSARVARTPSSYNEQFF.

This clonotype turned up a few times. The V and J genes are TRBV6-1 and TRBJ2-7; no clear D. Germline CDR1 reads MNHNS; CDR2 reads SASEGT. Deletions cut 6 bases from V and 5 bases from J, with 8 bases between. This CDR3 has 11 residues. In DNA, the CDR3 is TGTGCCAGCAGGAGAGCGAACGAGCAGTACTTC. This encodes CASRRANEQYF.

This clonotype was seen a handful of times. J is TRBJ1-2 and V is TRBV20-1; maybe TRBD1 (6 bases). The CDR3 has 15 amino acids. Germline CDR1 reads DFQATT; CDR2 reads SNEGSKA (reference sequence). V lost 4 bases to trimming and J lost 4 bases, with 19 bases between them. CDR3 DNA sequence: TGCAGTGCTAACGCGTGGGGGCGCAGGGTCTATGGCTACACCTTC. Residues: CSANAWGRRVYGYTF.

The rearrangement links TRBV20-1 to TRBJ1-1, with 7 bases fitting TRBD1. Germline V lookup: CDR1 DFQATT, CDR2 SNEGSKA (reference sequence). The CDR3 runs 14 residues. V was clipped by 1 base and J by 2 bases; unmatched bases: 4. Here the CDR3 DNA reads TGCAGTGCTAGAGTAGACAGGGCTAACACTGAAGCTTTCTTT. Its translation: CSARVDRANTEAFF.

This clonotype was seen at least ten times. The chain carries TRBV7-3 and TRBJ2-5, with TRBD1 matching 11 bases. Germline V gives CDR1 SGHTA, CDR2 FQGTGA. This CDR3 comprises 14 residues. Trimming cost V 5 bases and J 4 bases; bases outside gene matches: 3. CDR3 bases: TGTGCCAGCAGCCCCGGGACAGGGGGAGAGACCCAGTACTTC. This codes for CASSPGTGGETQYF.

This rearrangement joins TRBV7-2 to TRBJ2-7, with 9 bases that match TRBD2. This CDR3 is 15 amino acids long. V gave up 5 bases and J gave up 0 bases; unmatched junction bases: 5. Germline CDR1 and CDR2: SGHTA and FQGNSA. Here the CDR3 DNA reads TGTGCCAGCAGCACCCCTAGCGGGATCTCCTACGAGCAGTACTTC. It is translated as CASSTPSGISYEQYF.

The chain couples TRBV4-3 to TRBJ2-7, with 13 bases that match TRBD2. With V trimmed by 0 bases and J by 7 bases, 3 bases remained unmatched. Germline CDR1 reads LGHNA; CDR2 reads YSLEER. CDR3 length: 15 residues. The CDR3 protein is CASSQDRTSGREQYF. The CDR3 DNA reads TGCGCCAGCAGCCAAGATCGGACTAGCGGGAGAGAGCAGTACTTC.

This clonotype has at least ten counts. V is TRBV12-3 or TRBV12-4 and J is TRBJ2-7, with TRBD2 matching 9 bases. After removal of 5 bases from V and 5 bases from J, the junction contained 7 bases not matched to a gene. The CDR3 has 14 amino acids. CDR3 residues: CASSPQRGAHEQYF. DNA of the CDR3: TGTGCCAGCAGTCCCCAGCGGGGGGCCCACGAGCAGTACTTC.

The rearrangement joins TRBV5-4 to TRBJ2-5; TRBD2 matches at 10 bases. After removal of 0 bases from V and 5 bases from J, the junction contained 10 bases not matched to a gene. The length of the CDR3 is 17 residues. Germline V gene lookup returns CDR1 SGHNT and CDR2 YYREEE (reference sequence). CDR3: CASSLAVGSGRTETQYF. CDR3 bases: TGTGCCAGCAGCTTGGCCGTTGGTAGCGGGAGGACGGAGACCCAGTACTTC. Together with reference TRBV5-4 and TRBJ2-5, the CDR3 gives the full variable domain: ETGVTQSPTHLIKTRGQQVTLRCSSQSGHNTVSWYQQALGQGPQFIFQYYREEENGRGNFPPRFSGLQFPNYSSELNVNALELDDSALYLCASSLAVGSGRTETQYFGPGTRLLVL.

This chain links TRBV11-2 with TRBJ1-1, with D tentatively TRBD1 (5 bases). Trimming took off 5 bases at V and 0 bases at J, with 13 bases between the two ends. Looked up from germline, CDR1 is SGHAT and CDR2 is FQNNGV. The CDR3 consists of 15 residues. The CDR3 DNA is TGTGCCAGCAGCCGGGGGGAGTTCCTGAACACTGAAGCTTTCTTT. Translating gives CASSRGEFLNTEAFF.

The CDR3 bases are TGTGCCAGCAGCCAATACAGAGGGGCCGGGGCCAACGTCCTGACTTTC. Amino acid sequence: CASSQYRGAGANVLTF. This chain joins TRBV7-8 and TRBJ2-6; D assignment may be TRBD1 or TRBD2 (5 bases each). V shed 5 bases and J shed 4 bases, with 15 bases lying between them. The CDR3 covers 16 residues. In germline, CDR1 is SGHVS, CDR2 FQNEAQ.